This T cell receptor (beta chain) originates from a study of blood T cell repertoires in COVID-19. Across the study: Samples taken during acute and convalescent COVID-19 were collected in the United States, Italy and Spain. T cells, B-cell-depleted T cells, or PBMCs provided the cDNA or gDNA that served as material.

In the original analysis: Amplification from reference gene primers served as the basis for estimated nucleated cell counts. The assay was immunoSEQ multiplex PCR, and TCRdb's table has in-frame clones only and misses some. The V and J calls and clone size were taken over from that table, and D and trimming were inferred from the DNA. The data show approximately 280,000 clones, around 90% seen once. Patients in Seattle were enrolled during active infection, then followed longitudinally. V gave up 0 bases and J gave up 2 bases, with 13 bases separating them. Germline loops: CDR1 SNHLY, CDR2 FYNNEI. The CDR3 is made up of 16 amino acids.

The chain recombines TRBV2 with TRBJ2-5; TRBD1 is a possible D gene (5 bases). The clonotype originates from a woman aged 25 to 39 with COVID-19, enrolled during active disease. Sequenced input: peripheral blood. CDR3 sequence: CASSEALGAEQETQYF. Written as DNA, the CDR3 is TGTGCCAGCAGTGAAGCCCTAGGGGCGGAGCAAGAGACCCAGTACTTC.